One and the same sample provided the 9 T cell receptor beta chains below, sequenced in a study of blood T cell repertoires in COVID-19. The protocol was immunoSEQ multiplex PCR, while the TCRdb copy is restricted to in-frame clones and leaves out a portion. The sample has fewer than 300,000 clones, about 87% seen once. Specimen: peripheral blood. Every receptor here comes from a woman between 40 and 55 years old who had recovered from COVID-19.

The chain recombines TRBV5-5 with TRBJ1-4; weak D call: TRBD1 (6 bases). The V gene lost 5 bases and the J gene lost 7 bases, with 12 bases spanning the gap. Germline CDR1 is SGHKS and CDR2 is YYEKEE (reference sequence). This CDR3 comprises 13 residues. CDR3 sequence reads: CASSNQGSEKLFF. Here the CDR3 DNA reads TGTGCCAGCAGTAATCAGGGGAGTGAAAAACTGTTTTTT.

A remark on this clone: One end of the junction does not line up with germline, which may come from a read error. The DNA of the CDR3 is TGTGCCAGCAGTGGGACAGCCTACGGGCAGTACTTC. Translating it yields CASSGTAYGQYF. The chain carries TRBV6-2 or TRBV6-3 and TRBJ2-7, with 7 bases aligning to TRBD1. CDR3 length equals 12 residues. Per germline, CDR1 MNHEY and CDR2 SVGEGT.

This rearrangement joins TRBV29-1 to TRBJ2-2; D perhaps matches TRBD2 (6 bases). Per the germline V gene, CDR1 is SQVTM and CDR2 is ANQGSEA. The CDR3 covers 13 residues. Trimming removed 6 bases from V and 5 bases from J, with 13 bases in between. CDR3 bases: TGCAGCGTCGCGAGAGGAGGGACCGGGGAGCTGTTTTTT. Amino acid sequence: CSVARGGTGELFF.

The V and J genes are TRBV12-3 or TRBV12-4 and TRBJ2-7; D not resolved. V gave up 2 bases and J gave up 2 bases, with 7 bases separating them. The CDR3 spans 13 residues. The CDR3 coding sequence is TGTGCCAGCAGTTTAAATCCAACCTACGAGCAGTACTTC. The encoded protein is CASSLNPTYEQYF.

This clone was seen just once. The V gene is TRBV9, the J gene TRBJ1-2, with D possibly TRBD1 on 6 matching bases. Germline CDR1 reads SGDLS; CDR2 reads YYNGEE. The CDR3 extends over 16 amino acids. V lost 4 bases to trimming and J lost 8 bases, with 24 bases between them. Here the CDR3 DNA reads TGTGCCAGCAGCCAGGGGAAAGGGGCGATACGGTACGGCTACACCTTC. Residues: CASSQGKGAIRYGYTF. Drawing the rest from reference TRBV9 and TRBJ1-2, the complete variable domain is DSGVTQTPKHLITATGQRVTLRCSPRSGDLSVYWYQQSLDQGLQFLIQYYNGEERAKGNILERFSAQQFPDLHSELNLSSLELGDSALYFCASSQGKGAIRYGYTFGSGTRLTVV.

This chain connects TRBV3-1 (or the pseudogene TRBV3-2) to TRBJ2-1; a weak D match, TRBD2 (5 bases). Deletions cut 7 bases from V and 1 base from J, with 8 bases between. CDR3 length: 13 residues. Germline loops: CDR1 LGHDT, CDR2 YNNKEL (reference sequence). The CDR3: CASKRRSYNEQFF. The CDR3 region has the DNA TGTGCCAGCAAGCGGCGGTCCTACAATGAGCAGTTCTTC.

This clone came up many times. The rearrangement links TRBV30 to TRBJ1-1; D perhaps matches TRBD1 (5 bases). The CDR3 runs 13 residues. V lost 0 bases to trimming and J lost 5 bases, with 10 bases between them. CDR1 is GTSNPN and CDR2 is SVGIG in the germline V gene (reference sequence). As DNA, the CDR3 is TGTGCCTGGAGTGTTGGGGCGACGACTGAAGCTTTCTTT. Translated, it gives CAWSVGATTEAFF.

The chain links TRBV5-4 to TRBJ2-7; D remains unclear. Germline V gene sequence: CDR1 SGHNT, CDR2 YYREEE (reference sequence). This CDR3 is built from 14 residues. V was trimmed by 4 bases and J by 0 bases, leaving 11 bases between them. CDR3 sequence (DNA): TGTGCCAGCAGCATCGACACCAGCTCCTACGAGCAGTACTTC. The encoded protein is CASSIDTSSYEQYF.

For this clone: The sample contains more than one DNA sequence encoding this CDR3. This chain uses TRBV18 with TRBJ2-5, with D perhaps matching TRBD2 (5 bases). The CDR3 sequence is 13 residues long. V gave up 3 bases and J gave up 5 bases, with 10 bases separating them. Germline V gene lookup returns CDR1 KGHSH and CDR2 LQKENI. CDR3 sequence: CASSPLARETQYF. CDR3 in DNA: TGTGCCAGCTCACCCCTAGCTCGGGAGACCCAGTACTTC.